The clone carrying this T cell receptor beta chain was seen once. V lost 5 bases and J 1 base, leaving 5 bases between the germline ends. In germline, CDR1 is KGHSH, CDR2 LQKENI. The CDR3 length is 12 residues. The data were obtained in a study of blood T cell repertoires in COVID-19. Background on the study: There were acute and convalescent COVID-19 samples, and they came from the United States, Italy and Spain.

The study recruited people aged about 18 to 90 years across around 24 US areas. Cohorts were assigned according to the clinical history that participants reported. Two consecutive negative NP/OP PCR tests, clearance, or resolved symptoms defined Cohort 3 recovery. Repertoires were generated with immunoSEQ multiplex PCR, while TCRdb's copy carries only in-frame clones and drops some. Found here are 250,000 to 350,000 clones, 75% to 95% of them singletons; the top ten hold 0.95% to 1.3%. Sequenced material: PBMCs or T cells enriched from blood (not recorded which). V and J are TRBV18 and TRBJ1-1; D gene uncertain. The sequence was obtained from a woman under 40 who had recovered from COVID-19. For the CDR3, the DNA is TGTGCCAGCTCAGGCAGGAACACTGAAGCTTTCTTT. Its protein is CASSGRNTEAFF.